This T cell receptor beta chain is drawn from a study of control samples from healthy donors and cancer patients. This table comes from immunoSEQ multiplex PCR, and its TCRdb copy is limited to in-frame clones, with some not included. The table records around 200,000 clones, roughly 91% of them present only once. Per germline, CDR1 GTSNPN and CDR2 SVGIG (reference sequence). The CDR3 is made up of 15 amino acids. V lost 0 bases, J lost 8 bases, and 3 bases stayed unmatched. The sequencing input was blood. The sequence came from a woman aged 25 to 39 in good health. The chain recombines TRBV30 with TRBJ1-6, with 11 positions matching TRBD1. The CDR3 sequence is CAWSVRDRGDSPLHF. CDR3 bases: TGTGCCTGGAGTGTACGGGACAGGGGGGATTCACCCCTCCACTTT.